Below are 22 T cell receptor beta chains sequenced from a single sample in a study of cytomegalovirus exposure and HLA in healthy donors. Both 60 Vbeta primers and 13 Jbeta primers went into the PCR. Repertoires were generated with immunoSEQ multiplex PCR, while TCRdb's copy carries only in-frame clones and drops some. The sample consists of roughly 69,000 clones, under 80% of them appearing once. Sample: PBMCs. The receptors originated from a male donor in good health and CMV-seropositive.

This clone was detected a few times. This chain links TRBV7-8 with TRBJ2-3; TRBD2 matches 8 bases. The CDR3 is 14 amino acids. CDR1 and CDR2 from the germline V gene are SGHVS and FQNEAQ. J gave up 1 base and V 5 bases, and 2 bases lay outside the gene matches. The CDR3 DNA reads TGTGCCAGCAGCGCGCGGGGGGGCACAGATACGCAGTATTTT. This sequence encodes CASSARGGTDTQYF.

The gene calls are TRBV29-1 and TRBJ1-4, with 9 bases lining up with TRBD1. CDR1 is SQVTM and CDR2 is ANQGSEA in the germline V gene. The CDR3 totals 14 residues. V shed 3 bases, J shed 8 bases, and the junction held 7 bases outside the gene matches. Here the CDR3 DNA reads TGCAGCGTTGATCCGGGACAGGGAAAGGAAAAACTGTTTTTT. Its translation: CSVDPGQGKEKLFF.

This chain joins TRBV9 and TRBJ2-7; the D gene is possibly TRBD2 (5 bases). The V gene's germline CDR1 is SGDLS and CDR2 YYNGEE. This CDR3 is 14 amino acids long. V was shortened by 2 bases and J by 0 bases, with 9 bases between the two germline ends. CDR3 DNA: TGTGCCAGCAGCGTCGGGGAAATCTCCTACGAGCAGTACTTC. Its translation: CASSVGEISYEQYF.

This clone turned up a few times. The CDR3 loop reads CASSDQDRGVSNQPQHF. For the CDR3, the DNA is TGTGCCAGCAGTGACCAAGATCGGGGGGTCAGCAATCAGCCCCAGCATTTT. The chain couples TRBV2 to TRBJ1-5, with a weak D call TRBD1 (5 bases). The CDR3 length is 17 residues. CDR1 and CDR2 (germline): SNHLY, FYNNEI. The V and J ends lost 3 bases and 1 base respectively, with 16 bases between them.

CDR3 in amino acids: CASSAPQGSSGNTIYF. The CDR3 nucleotides are TGTGCCAGTAGCGCCCCACAGGGGAGCTCTGGAAACACCATATATTTT. The gene calls are TRBV19 and TRBJ1-3; TRBD1 aligns across 7 bases. There are 16 residues in the CDR3. With 6 bases clipped from V and 0 bases from J, the junction kept 8 bases outside the gene matches. Germline CDR1 reads LNHDA; CDR2 reads SQIVND (reference sequence).

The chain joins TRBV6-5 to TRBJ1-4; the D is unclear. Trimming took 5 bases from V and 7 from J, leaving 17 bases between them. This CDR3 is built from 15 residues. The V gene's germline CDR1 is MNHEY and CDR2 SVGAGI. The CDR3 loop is CASSPLEGSGEKLFF. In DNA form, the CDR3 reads TGTGCCAGCAGTCCACTCGAGGGATCGGGTGAAAAACTGTTTTTT.

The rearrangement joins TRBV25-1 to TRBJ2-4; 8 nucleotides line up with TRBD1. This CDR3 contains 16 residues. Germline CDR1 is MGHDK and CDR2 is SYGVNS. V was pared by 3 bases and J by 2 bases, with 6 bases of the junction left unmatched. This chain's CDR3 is CASSEAGGATKNIQYF. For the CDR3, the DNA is TGTGCCAGCAGTGAGGCAGGGGGCGCGACCAAAAACATTCAGTACTTC.

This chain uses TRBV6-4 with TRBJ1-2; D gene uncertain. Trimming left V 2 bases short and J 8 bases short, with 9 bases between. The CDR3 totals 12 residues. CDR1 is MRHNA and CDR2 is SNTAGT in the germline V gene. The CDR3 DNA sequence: TGTGCCAGCAGTGACCGGGATCGGGGCTACACCTTC. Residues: CASSDRDRGYTF.

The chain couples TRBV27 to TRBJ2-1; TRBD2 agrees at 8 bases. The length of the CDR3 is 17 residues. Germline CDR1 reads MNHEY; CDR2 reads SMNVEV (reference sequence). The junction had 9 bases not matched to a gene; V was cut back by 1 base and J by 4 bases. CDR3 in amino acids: CASSLWEGTREYNEQFF. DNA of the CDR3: TGTGCCAGCAGTTTATGGGAAGGGACTAGAGAATACAATGAGCAGTTCTTC.

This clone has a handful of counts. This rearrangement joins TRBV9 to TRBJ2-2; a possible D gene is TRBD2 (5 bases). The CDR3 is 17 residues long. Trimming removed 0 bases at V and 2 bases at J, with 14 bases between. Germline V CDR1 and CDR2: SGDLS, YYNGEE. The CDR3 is CASSVGGQLYNTGELFF. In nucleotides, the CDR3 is TGTGCCAGCAGCGTAGGAGGGCAGTTATACAACACCGGGGAGCTGTTTTTT.

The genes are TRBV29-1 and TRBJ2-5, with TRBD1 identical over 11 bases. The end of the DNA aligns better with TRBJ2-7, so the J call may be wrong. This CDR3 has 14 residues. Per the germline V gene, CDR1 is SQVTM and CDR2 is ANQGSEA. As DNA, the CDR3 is TGCAGCGTTGTCGGGTTGGGACAGGGGGGCGAGCAGTACTTC. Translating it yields CSVVGLGQGGEQYF.

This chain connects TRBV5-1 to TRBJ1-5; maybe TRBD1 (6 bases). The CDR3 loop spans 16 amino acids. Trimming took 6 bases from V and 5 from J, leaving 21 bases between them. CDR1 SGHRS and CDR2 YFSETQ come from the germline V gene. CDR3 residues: CASTRGGGVRDQPQHF. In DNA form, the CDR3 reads TGCGCCAGCACCCGCGGGGGGGGCGTTAGGGATCAGCCCCAGCATTTT.

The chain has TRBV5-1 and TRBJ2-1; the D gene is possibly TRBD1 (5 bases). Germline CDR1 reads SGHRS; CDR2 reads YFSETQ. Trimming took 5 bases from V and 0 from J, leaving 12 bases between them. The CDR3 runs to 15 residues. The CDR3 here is CASRNRQSSYNEQFF. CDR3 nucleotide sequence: TGCGCCAGCAGAAACCGACAGAGCTCCTACAATGAGCAGTTCTTC. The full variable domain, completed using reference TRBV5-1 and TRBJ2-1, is KAGVTQTPRYLIKTRGQQVTLSCSPISGHRSVSWYQQTPGQGLQFLFEYFSETQRNKGNFPGRFSGRQFSNSRSEMNVSTLELGDSALYLCASRNRQSSYNEQFFGPGTRLTVL.

CDR3 amino acids: CASSSGQLVTYEQYF. Written as DNA, the CDR3 is TGCGCCAGCAGCTCGGGACAGCTTGTGACCTACGAGCAGTACTTC. The genes are TRBV5-1 and TRBJ2-7; 7 bases map to TRBD1. J was trimmed by 2 bases and V by 3 bases; bases with no gene match: 8. The CDR3 is 15 amino acids. CDR1 is SGHRS, CDR2 YFSETQ, per germline.

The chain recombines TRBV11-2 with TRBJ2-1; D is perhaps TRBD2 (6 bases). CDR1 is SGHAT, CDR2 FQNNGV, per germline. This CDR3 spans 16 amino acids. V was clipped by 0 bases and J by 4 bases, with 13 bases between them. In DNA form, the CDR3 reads TGTGCCAGCAGCTTAGAAGCGGGTAGCTTGTACAATGAGCAGTTCTTC. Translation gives CASSLEAGSLYNEQFF. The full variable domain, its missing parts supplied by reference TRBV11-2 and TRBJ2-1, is EAGVAQSPRYKIIEKRQSVAFWCNPISGHATLYWYQQILGQGPKLLIQFQNNGVVDDSQLPKDRFSAERLKGVDSTLKIQPAKLEDSAVYLCASSLEAGSLYNEQFFGPGTRLTVL.

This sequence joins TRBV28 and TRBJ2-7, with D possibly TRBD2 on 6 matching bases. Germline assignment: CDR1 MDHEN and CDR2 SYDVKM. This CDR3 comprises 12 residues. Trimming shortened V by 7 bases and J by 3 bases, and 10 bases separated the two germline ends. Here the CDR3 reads CASKAGFYEQYF. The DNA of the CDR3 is TGTGCCAGCAAGGCGGGGTTCTACGAGCAGTACTTC.

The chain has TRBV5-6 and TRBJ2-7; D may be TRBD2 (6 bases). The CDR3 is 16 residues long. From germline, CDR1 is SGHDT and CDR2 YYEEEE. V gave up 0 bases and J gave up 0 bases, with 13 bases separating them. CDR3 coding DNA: TGTGCCAGCAGCTTGGCCGGAGGGAAGAGCTCCTACGAGCAGTACTTC. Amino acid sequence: CASSLAGGKSSYEQYF.

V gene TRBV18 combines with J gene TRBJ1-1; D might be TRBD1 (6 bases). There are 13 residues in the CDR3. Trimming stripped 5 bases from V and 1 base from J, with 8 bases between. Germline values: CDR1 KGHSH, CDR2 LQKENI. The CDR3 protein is CASSSTGNTEAFF. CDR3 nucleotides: TGTGCCAGCTCATCGACAGGGAACACTGAAGCTTTCTTT.

The CDR3 here is CAIAPTDRGGETQYF. CDR3 in DNA: TGTGCCATCGCCCCTACGGACAGGGGGGGAGAGACCCAGTACTTC. The chain combines TRBV10-3 with TRBJ2-5; 10 bases fit TRBD1. CDR1 ENHRY and CDR2 SYGVKD come from the germline V gene. This CDR3 is built from 15 residues. V shed 8 bases and J 4 bases; nucleotides not matched to a gene: 10.

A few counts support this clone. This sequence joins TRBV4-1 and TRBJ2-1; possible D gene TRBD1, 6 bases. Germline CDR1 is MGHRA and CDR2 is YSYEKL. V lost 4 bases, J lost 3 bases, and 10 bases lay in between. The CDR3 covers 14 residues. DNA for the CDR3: TGCGCCAGCAGCCCACGGACAGACTACAATGAGCAGTTCTTC. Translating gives CASSPRTDYNEQFF.

CDR3 DNA sequence: TGTGCCAGCAGCGTCGGGACAGGAAGACTAGAGACCCAGTACTTC. Translating gives CASSVGTGRLETQYF. This rearrangement joins TRBV7-9 to TRBJ2-5, with TRBD1 matching over 8 bases. The CDR3 runs to 15 residues. Germline V lookup: CDR1 SEHNR, CDR2 FQNEAQ (reference sequence). J lost 4 bases, V lost 5 bases, and 9 bases had no gene match.

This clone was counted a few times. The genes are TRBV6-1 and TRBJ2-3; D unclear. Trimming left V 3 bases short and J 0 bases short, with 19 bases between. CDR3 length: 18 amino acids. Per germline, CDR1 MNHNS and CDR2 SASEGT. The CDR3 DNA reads TGTGCCAGCAGTGACCCCCAAAAAGGTCTAGTCAGCACAGATACGCAGTATTTT. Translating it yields CASSDPQKGLVSTDTQYF.